The clone carrying this T cell receptor beta chain was counted a few times. Its target is unknown. Germline lookup yields CDR1 SGHTA and CDR2 FQGNSA. Trimming removed 5 bases at V and 5 bases at J, with 15 bases between. CDR3 size: 14 residues. Use of 60 Vbeta and 13 Jbeta primers characterized the PCR. The method was immunoSEQ multiplex PCR; TCRdb's version includes in-frame clones alone and lacks a portion of them. Here the sample spans about 160,000 clones, around 80% being singletons. The data stem from a study of cytomegalovirus exposure and HLA in healthy donors. Overall study results and limits: Reportedly, fewer N-insertions than the roughly 690-donor mean appeared in an Asian-associated ancestry cluster in a later analysis. Information on immune exposure was restricted to one variable (CMV serostatus). Roughly 170 TCR beta chains were listed as cytomegalovirus-associated. There was a cluster of highly shared sequence variants that was likely a sequencing artifact.

This TCR derives from a male donor in good health and CMV-seropositive. The rearrangement joins TRBV7-2 to TRBJ1-1; D remains ambiguous. Sequencing used PBMCs. CDR3 residues: CASSRWREGTEAFF. The DNA for the CDR3 is TGTGCCAGCAGCCGGTGGAGGGAGGGAACTGAAGCTTTCTTT.